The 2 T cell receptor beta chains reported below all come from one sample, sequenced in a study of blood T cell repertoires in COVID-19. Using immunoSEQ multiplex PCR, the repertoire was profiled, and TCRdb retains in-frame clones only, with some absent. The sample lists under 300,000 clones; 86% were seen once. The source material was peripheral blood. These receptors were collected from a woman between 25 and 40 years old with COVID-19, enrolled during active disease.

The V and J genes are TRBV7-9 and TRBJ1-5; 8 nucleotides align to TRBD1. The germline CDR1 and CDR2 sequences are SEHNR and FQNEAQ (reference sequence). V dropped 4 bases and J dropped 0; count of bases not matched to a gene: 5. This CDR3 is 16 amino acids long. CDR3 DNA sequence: TGTGCCAGCAGCTCTACGACAGGGGTTAGCAATCAGCCCCAGCATTTT. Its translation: CASSSTTGVSNQPQHF.

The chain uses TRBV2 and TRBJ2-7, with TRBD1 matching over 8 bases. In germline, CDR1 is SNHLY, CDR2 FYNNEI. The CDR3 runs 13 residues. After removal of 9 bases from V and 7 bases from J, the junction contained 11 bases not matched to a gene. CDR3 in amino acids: CASRVQGAGEQYF. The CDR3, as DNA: TGTGCCAGTCGCGTGCAGGGGGCGGGAGAGCAGTACTTC. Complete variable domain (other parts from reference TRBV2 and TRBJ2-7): EPEVTQTPSHQVTQMGQEVILRCVPISNHLYFYWYRQILGQKVEFLVSFYNNEISEKSEIFDDQFSVERPDGSNFTLKIRSTKLEDSAMYFCASRVQGAGEQYFGPGTRLTVT.